The 7 T cell receptor beta chains given below trace back to one sample, sequenced in a study of T cell changes during pregnancy in multiple sclerosis. The protocol was immunoSEQ multiplex PCR, while the TCRdb copy is restricted to in-frame clones and leaves out a portion. This sample has under 50,000 clones; just under 95% occur once, and the top ten carry 5.5% to 6%. Here the sequenced sample was CD8+ T cells from peripheral blood mononuclear cells, taken in the first trimester of pregnancy. These receptors all stem from a female donor with multiple sclerosis, enrolled in a pregnancy study.

The V call is TRBV5-6, the J call TRBJ2-5; weak D call: TRBD2 (6 bases). The CDR3 contains 15 residues. Germline-derived CDR1 and CDR2 are SGHDT and YYEEEE. V lost 4 bases and J 5 bases, leaving 18 bases between the germline ends. The CDR3 DNA reads as TGTGCCAGCAGCCGTAGCGGCGGAGCCCTCGAGACCCAGTACTTC. Translation gives CASSRSGGALETQYF. The full variable domain, its missing parts supplied by reference TRBV5-6 and TRBJ2-5, is DAGVTQSPTHLIKTRGQQVTLRCSPKSGHDTVSWYQQALGQGPQFIFQYYEEEERQRGNFPDRFSGHQFPNYSSELNVNALLLGDSALYLCASSRSGGALETQYFGPGTRLLVL.

This clone has more than one count but fewer than ten. This chain uses TRBV10-3 with TRBJ1-2; TRBD1 aligns across 7 bases. The V segment lost 0 bases and the J segment 8 bases; nucleotides outside the gene matches: 6. Germline V gene data show CDR1 as ENHRY and CDR2 as SYGVKD. The CDR3 has 14 residues. Here the CDR3 reads CAISESEGASGYTF. The CDR3 nucleotides are TGTGCCATCAGTGAGTCTGAGGGGGCGAGCGGCTACACCTTC.

This clone occurred a few times. The gene calls are TRBV29-1 and TRBJ2-1, with 8 bases identical to TRBD1. Germline values: CDR1 SQVTM, CDR2 ANQGSEA. This CDR3 is built from 13 residues. V shed 7 bases and J 12 bases; nucleotides not matched to a gene: 14. The CDR3, as DNA: TGCAGCGCTCCGGGACAGGCCGCCTTGGGGCAGTTCTTC. Translated, it gives CSAPGQAALGQFF.

V and J are TRBV9 and TRBJ2-7, with 9 bases aligning to TRBD1. The J segment lost 2 bases and the V segment lost 2 bases, leaving 2 bases of the junction unmatched. Germline V gene sequence: CDR1 SGDLS, CDR2 YYNGEE. The CDR3 consists of 14 residues. CDR3 region: CASSVGQGTYEQYF. The CDR3 DNA reads TGTGCCAGCAGCGTGGGACAGGGAACCTACGAGCAGTACTTC.

The genes are TRBV27 and TRBJ2-2; TRBD2 matches at 9 bases. Germline values: CDR1 MNHEY, CDR2 SMNVEV (reference sequence). The CDR3 is 18 amino acids. V dropped 1 base and J dropped 8; count of bases not matched to a gene: 14. CDR3 protein: CASSLFQVVAGEAGELFF. The DNA for the CDR3 is TGTGCCAGCAGTTTATTCCAGGTGGTAGCGGGAGAAGCTGGGGAGCTGTTTTTT.

This clone was found once. V gene TRBV19 combines with J gene TRBJ2-7; maybe TRBD2 (6 bases). CDR3 length equals 15 residues. CDR1 and CDR2 from the germline V gene are LNHDA and SQIVND (reference sequence). Trimming stripped 1 base from V and 3 bases from J, with 13 bases between. CDR3 in DNA: TGTGCCAGTAGTATAGGGTCCGGGGGAAACTACGAGCAGTACTTC. This codes for CASSIGSGGNYEQYF.

V is TRBV29-1 and J is TRBJ2-7; the match to TRBD2 covers 9 bases. The CDR3 spans 14 residues. Germline CDR1 SQVTM, CDR2 ANQGSEA. V shed 2 bases and J 4 bases; nucleotides not matched to a gene: 6. The CDR3 here is CSVESPSGAYEQYF. CDR3 sequence (DNA): TGCAGCGTTGAAAGCCCTAGCGGGGCTTACGAGCAGTACTTC.